This entry is about one T cell receptor beta chain. The data stem from a study of beta chain features in type 1 diabetes. The CDR3 extends over 16 amino acids. Germline V lookup: CDR1 SEHNR, CDR2 FQNEAQ (reference sequence). Losses at the gene ends were 5 bases for V and 6 bases for J; bases not matched to a gene: 13. Sequencing targeted expressed TCRB transcripts, as all isolated RNA had been reverse transcribed. Method: immunoSEQ multiplex PCR; TCRdb's copy keeps in-frame clones and lacks some. The data hold 430,000 or so clones, with roughly an eighth observed a single time. The chain combines TRBV7-9 with TRBJ2-3; 8 nucleotides line up with TRBD2. Material: naive CD4+ T cells from blood. This receptor was identified in a woman between 18 and 29 years old in good health. The CDR3 sequence: CASSGGLAPRLDTQYF. The CDR3 nucleotides read TGTGCCAGCAGCGGAGGACTAGCACCCCGTCTCGATACGCAGTATTTT.